A single sample gave rise to the 16 T cell receptor beta chains below, sequenced in a study of blood T cell repertoires in COVID-19. The assay was immunoSEQ multiplex PCR, and TCRdb's table has in-frame clones only and misses some. This sample has fewer than 250,000 clones; roughly four fifths occur once, and the top ten carry around 7.2%. The sequencing sample was made of peripheral blood. These receptor sequences come from a woman aged 50 to 60 with acute or convalescent COVID-19.

The chain couples TRBV19 to TRBJ2-1, with 9 bases lining up with TRBD2. The germline V gene has CDR1 LNHDA and CDR2 SQIVND (reference sequence). Trimming removed 0 bases from V and 5 bases from J; junction bases left unmatched: 2. The length of the CDR3 is 15 residues. The CDR3 region has the DNA TGTGCCAGTAGTATAGAGGCTAGCGGGGACAATGAGCAGTTCTTC. As protein: CASSIEASGDNEQFF.

The chain couples TRBV28 to TRBJ2-1; 8 positions agree with TRBD2. After removal of 8 bases from V and 8 bases from J, the junction contained 11 bases not matched to a gene. CDR3 length equals 14 residues. Germline loops: CDR1 MDHEN, CDR2 SYDVKM. The CDR3 DNA is TGTGCCAGCTTTAGGGGGTCGACTAGCGATGAGCAGTTCTTC. It yields the protein CASFRGSTSDEQFF. The variable domain in full, with the rest retrieved from reference TRBV28 and TRBJ2-1, is DVKVTQSSRYLVKRTGEKVFLECVQDMDHENMFWYRQDPGLGLRLIYFSYDVKMKEKGDIPEGYSVSREKKERFSLILESASTNQTSMYLCASFRGSTSDEQFFGPGTRLTVL.

This sequence joins TRBV7-9 and TRBJ1-3; 7 nucleotides line up with TRBD1. The CDR3 sequence is 18 residues long. Germline V lookup: CDR1 SEHNR, CDR2 FQNEAQ (reference sequence). V lost 5 bases, J lost 1 base, and 14 bases stayed unmatched. The CDR3 sequence is CASSPRATGDESGNTIYF. CDR3 nucleotides: TGTGCCAGCAGCCCTAGAGCCACAGGGGACGAGTCTGGAAACACCATATATTTT.

The chain carries TRBV11-2 and TRBJ2-1; no clear D. The CDR3 is 17 amino acids. The V gene's germline CDR1 is SGHAT and CDR2 FQNNGV. V gave up 1 base and J gave up 9 bases, with 22 bases separating them. The CDR3 here is CASSLGFSGSSHGEQFF. The DNA of the CDR3 is TGTGCCAGCAGCTTAGGTTTCTCGGGTTCAAGTCACGGTGAGCAGTTCTTC.

This chain connects TRBV4-1 to TRBJ2-3, with 8 bases that match TRBD1. CDR3 length: 16 residues. Germline loops: CDR1 MGHRA, CDR2 YSYEKL. Trimming took 0 bases from V and 4 from J; bases not matched to a gene: 6. In nucleotides, the CDR3 is TGCGCCAGCAGCCAAGATTGGCAGGGGGCCGCAGATACGCAGTATTTT. Translated, it gives CASSQDWQGAADTQYF.

The chain has TRBV3-1 (or the pseudogene TRBV3-2) and TRBJ1-3, with D hard to call. CDR1 and CDR2 (germline): LGHDT, YNNKEL (reference sequence). The ends were cut back, 1 base at V and 0 bases at J, with 4 bases in the middle. The CDR3 has 14 residues. CDR3 DNA: TGTGCCAGCAGCCAAGCGGTCTCTGGAAACACCATATATTTT. Its translation: CASSQAVSGNTIYF.

This chain uses TRBV7-2 with TRBJ2-7; D perhaps matches TRBD2 (5 bases). Trimming shortened V by 6 bases and J by 0 bases, and 15 bases separated the two germline ends. The germline V gene has CDR1 SGHTA and CDR2 FQGNSA. The CDR3 covers 15 residues. This CDR3 reads CASSTNTGSSYEQYF. Here the CDR3 DNA reads TGTGCCAGCAGTACGAATACGGGGAGCTCCTACGAGCAGTACTTC.

V is TRBV2 and J is TRBJ2-2; a weak D match, TRBD2 (7 bases). The germline V gene encodes CDR1 SNHLY and CDR2 FYNNEI. Trimming stripped 11 bases from V and 0 bases from J, with 13 bases between. The CDR3 has 14 amino acids. CDR3 nucleotides: TGTGCCTCCGGGCGGGGGCCGAACACCGGGGAGCTGTTTTTT. Amino acids: CASGRGPNTGELFF.

This chain connects TRBV20-1 to TRBJ2-7, with D perhaps TRBD1 (5 bases). With 6 bases removed from V and 6 bases from J, the gap between germline ends came to 12 bases. The CDR3 length is 11 residues. CDR1 is DFQATT, CDR2 SNEGSKA, per germline (reference sequence). For the CDR3, the DNA is TGCAGTGCCCAGACAGTCTCCGAGCAGTACTTC. It encodes CSAQTVSEQYF.

The J gene is TRBJ2-7, the V gene TRBV5-4; TRBD1 matches 10 bases. The junction had 6 bases not matched to a gene; V was cut back by 2 bases and J by 4 bases. The CDR3 runs to 15 residues. Germline V CDR1 and CDR2: SGHNT, YYREEE (reference sequence). The DNA of the CDR3 is TGTGCCAGCAGCTTTGATCGGGACAGGGGTTACGAGCAGTACTTC. This sequence encodes CASSFDRDRGYEQYF.

The rearrangement links TRBV27 to TRBJ2-7, with TRBD1 matching over 11 bases. V trimming: 6 bases; J trimming: 5 bases; junction bases outside the gene matches: 0. CDR1 and CDR2 from the germline V gene are MNHEY and SMNVEV (reference sequence). The CDR3 sequence is 12 residues long. The CDR3: CASRGQGDEQYF. The CDR3 DNA is TGTGCCAGCAGGGGACAGGGGGACGAGCAGTACTTC.

This chain links TRBV19 with TRBJ1-3; D not resolved. Looked up from germline, CDR1 is LNHDA and CDR2 is SQIVND (reference sequence). Between the trimmed V and J ends, which lost 6 bases and 4 bases, there was a span of 16 bases. This CDR3 is built from 15 residues. The CDR3: CASRGRPPGGNTIYF. The CDR3 DNA follows: TGTGCCAGTAGGGGAAGGCCGCCGGGGGGAAACACCATATATTTT.

The rearrangement uses TRBV29-1 and TRBJ1-3, with a tentative D call TRBD1 (6 bases). The V gene's germline CDR1 is SQVTM and CDR2 ANQGSEA. The V and J ends lost 4 bases and 4 bases respectively, with 20 bases between them. This CDR3 is 16 amino acids long. CDR3 bases: TGCAGCGTTGTTCCAGGGGCTGGAATGAAGGGAAACACCATATATTTT. This translates into CSVVPGAGMKGNTIYF.

This clone occurred a few times. The chain employs TRBV5-1 and TRBJ2-5; 9 bases line up with TRBD1. This CDR3 region has 15 residues. V lost 0 bases, J lost 1 base, and 1 base stayed unmatched. From germline, CDR1 is SGHRS and CDR2 YFSETQ. CDR3 residues: CASSLGQGGQETQYF. CDR3 nucleotides: TGCGCCAGCAGCTTGGGACAGGGGGGCCAAGAGACCCAGTACTTC.

The gene calls are TRBV7-8 and TRBJ2-1; 10 bases fit TRBD2. Germline V gives CDR1 SGHVS, CDR2 FQNEAQ. J gave up 6 bases and V 5 bases, and 7 bases lay outside the gene matches. This CDR3 has 15 residues. CDR3 bases: TGTGCCAGCAGCCGAGGAGCTAGCGGGGGCAATGAGCAGTTCTTC. It yields the protein CASSRGASGGNEQFF.

The chain carries TRBV28 and TRBJ2-7, with D perhaps TRBD1 (5 bases). The CDR3 is 14 amino acids. V was trimmed by 5 bases and J by 7 bases, leaving 18 bases between them. The V gene's germline CDR1 is MDHEN and CDR2 SYDVKM. The chain's CDR3 is CASSRGNRRWEQYF. The CDR3 DNA follows: TGTGCCAGCAGTAGGGGAAACAGGAGATGGGAGCAGTACTTC.